The present T cell receptor beta chain was sequenced within a study of cytomegalovirus exposure and HLA in healthy donors. The overall study: In terms of ancestry, the Caucasian-associated cluster contained about four fifths of the roughly 400 genotyped donors.

A word on this clone: Its specificity is not known.

Germline-derived CDR1 and CDR2 are SEHNR and FQNEAQ (reference sequence). Trimming removed 5 bases from V and 3 bases from J, with 10 bases in between. The CDR3 spans 13 residues. Primers for the PCR totalled 60 Vbeta and 13 Jbeta. Source study methods: The count from a later analysis was tens of millions of unique TCR beta chains, around 11 million of them shared. Libraries were prepared by immunoSEQ multiplex PCR; TCRdb keeps only in-frame clonotypes and omits some of them. For V, J and clone size, that table is used; D and trimming come from the DNA. The sample includes approximately 150,000 clones, roughly 84% seen only once; the top ten take just over 2.5%. Overall study results and limits: According to the study, 180 or so TCR beta chains were cytomegalovirus-associated. Follow-up analysis later connected one missense variant in DCLRE1C with trimming of TCR beta V- and J-genes.

The J gene is TRBJ1-1, the V gene TRBV7-9; D uncertain. The sequenced sample consisted of PBMCs. This receptor was obtained from a man under 40 in good health and CMV-seropositive. The CDR3 loop reads CASSVGRDTEAFF. The CDR3 DNA is TGTGCCAGCAGCGTGGGTCGGGACACTGAAGCTTTCTTT.